This TCR beta chain appears in the sequencing data of a study of identical twins. The table lists this clonotype with many counts. Its antigen remains unidentified. Germline CDR1 is MDHEN and CDR2 is SYDVKM. The V end lost 5 bases, the J end lost 3 bases, and 12 bases lay between the germline ends. The CDR3 sequence is 14 residues long. TCRdb re-derived calls from the 5' RACE reads in MiXCR, one entry per CDR3 protein. Here the sample spans over 200,000 distinct CDR3 sequences, over 9.5% being singletons. Notes on the study in general: Where out-of-frame alpha sequences were twin-shared, they showed excess low generation probability. The presence of invariant MAIT and iNKT cells could partly confound analyses of zero-insertion sequences.

The sequenced sample consisted of memory T cells sorted from blood. The chain uses TRBV28 and TRBJ2-3; D gene uncertain. This clonotype was sampled from a middle-aged man in good health. As DNA, the CDR3 is TGTGCCAGCAGTCTCAGACTGGGGACAGATACGCAGTATTTT. Amino acid sequence: CASSLRLGTDTQYF.